This T cell receptor beta chain was identified in a study of blood T cell repertoires in COVID-19. The overall study: Acute and convalescent COVID-19 specimens originated in the United States, Italy and Spain. Sample material is recorded as cDNA or gDNA derived from T cells, B-cell-depleted T cells, or PBMCs.

As handled by the study authors: Amplified reference gene primers provided the basis for estimating nucleated cell counts. Repertoires were generated with immunoSEQ multiplex PCR, while TCRdb's copy carries only in-frame clones and drops some. Clone size and V and J calls were adopted from that table, with D and trimming inferred from the DNA. The sample shows roughly 87,000 clones, around 90% of them seen only once. Germline V gives CDR1 MNHEY, CDR2 SVGAGI. V shed 8 bases, J shed 4 bases, and the junction held 14 bases outside the gene matches. This CDR3 region has 15 residues. The receptor's source is a man aged 40-50 years with acute or convalescent COVID-19. The rearrangement links TRBV6-5 to TRBJ2-7, with 7 bases identical to TRBD1. Sequencing was carried out using peripheral blood. The CDR3 protein is CASLGRGRGLYEQYF. CDR3 nucleotide sequence: TGTGCCAGCCTAGGACGAGGAAGGGGGCTATACGAGCAGTACTTC.